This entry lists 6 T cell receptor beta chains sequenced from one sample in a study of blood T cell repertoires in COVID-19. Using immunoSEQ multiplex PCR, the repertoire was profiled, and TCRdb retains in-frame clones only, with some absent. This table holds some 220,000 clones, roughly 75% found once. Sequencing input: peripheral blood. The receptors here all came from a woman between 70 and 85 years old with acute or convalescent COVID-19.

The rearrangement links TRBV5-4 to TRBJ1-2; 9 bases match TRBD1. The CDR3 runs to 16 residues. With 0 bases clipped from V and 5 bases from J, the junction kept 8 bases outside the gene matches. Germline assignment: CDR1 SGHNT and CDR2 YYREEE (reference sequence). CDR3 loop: CASSLGGQGSRYGYTF. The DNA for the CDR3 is TGTGCCAGCAGCTTGGGGGGACAGGGATCGAGGTATGGCTACACCTTC.

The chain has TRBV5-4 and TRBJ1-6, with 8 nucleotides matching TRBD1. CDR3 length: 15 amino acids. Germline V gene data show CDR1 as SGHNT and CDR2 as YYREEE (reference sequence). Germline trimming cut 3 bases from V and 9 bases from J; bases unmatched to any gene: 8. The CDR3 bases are TGTGCCAGCAGCTCCGGACAGGGAGGGGGTTCACCCCTCCACTTT. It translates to CASSSGQGGGSPLHF.

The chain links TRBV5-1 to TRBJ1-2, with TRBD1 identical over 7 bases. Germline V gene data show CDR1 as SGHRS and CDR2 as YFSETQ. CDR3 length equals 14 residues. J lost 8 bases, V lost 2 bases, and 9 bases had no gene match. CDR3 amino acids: CASSFQGQDLGYTF. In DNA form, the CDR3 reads TGCGCCAGCAGCTTTCAAGGACAGGATTTAGGCTACACCTTC. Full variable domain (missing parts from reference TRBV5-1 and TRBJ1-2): KAGVTQTPRYLIKTRGQQVTLSCSPISGHRSVSWYQQTPGQGLQFLFEYFSETQRNKGNFPGRFSGRQFSNSRSEMNVSTLELGDSALYLCASSFQGQDLGYTFGSGTRLTVV.

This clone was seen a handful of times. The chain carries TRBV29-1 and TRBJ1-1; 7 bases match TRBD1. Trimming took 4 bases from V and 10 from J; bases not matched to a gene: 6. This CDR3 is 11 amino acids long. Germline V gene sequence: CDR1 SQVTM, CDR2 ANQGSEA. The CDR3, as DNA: TGCAGCGTTGGAGAGACAGGGTTAGCTTTCTTT. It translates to CSVGETGLAFF. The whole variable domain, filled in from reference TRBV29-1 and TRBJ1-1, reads SAVISQKPSRDICQRGTSLTIQCQVDSQVTMMFWYRQQPGQSLTLIATANQGSEATYESGFVIDKFPISRPNLTFSTLTVSNMSPEDSSIYLCSVGETGLAFFGQGTRLTVV.

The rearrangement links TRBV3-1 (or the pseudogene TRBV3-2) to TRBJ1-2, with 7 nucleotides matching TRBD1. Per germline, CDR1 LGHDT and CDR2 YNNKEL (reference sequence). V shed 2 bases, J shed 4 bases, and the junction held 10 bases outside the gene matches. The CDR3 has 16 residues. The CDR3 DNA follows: TGTGCCAGCAGCCAAAGGTGGGACAGCTTTGGCTATGGCTACACCTTC. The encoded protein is CASSQRWDSFGYGYTF.

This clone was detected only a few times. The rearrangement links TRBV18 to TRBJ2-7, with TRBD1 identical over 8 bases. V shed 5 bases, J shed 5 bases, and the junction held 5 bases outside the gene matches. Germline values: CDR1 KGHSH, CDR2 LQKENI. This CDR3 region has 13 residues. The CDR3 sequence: CASSFDRGHEQYV. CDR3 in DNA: TGTGCCAGCTCATTCGACAGGGGCCACGAGCAGTACGTC.